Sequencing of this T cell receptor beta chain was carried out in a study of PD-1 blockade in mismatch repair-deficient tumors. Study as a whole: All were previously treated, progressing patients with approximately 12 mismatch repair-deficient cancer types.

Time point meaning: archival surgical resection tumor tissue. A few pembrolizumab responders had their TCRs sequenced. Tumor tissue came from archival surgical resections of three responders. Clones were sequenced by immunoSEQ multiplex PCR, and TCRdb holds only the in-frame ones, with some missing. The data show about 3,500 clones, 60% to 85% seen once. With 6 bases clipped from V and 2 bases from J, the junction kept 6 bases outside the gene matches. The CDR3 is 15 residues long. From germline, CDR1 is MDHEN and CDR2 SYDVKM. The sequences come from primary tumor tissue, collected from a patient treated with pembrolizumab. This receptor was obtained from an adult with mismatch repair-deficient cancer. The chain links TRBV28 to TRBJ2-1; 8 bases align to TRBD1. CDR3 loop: CASSRQGFAYNEQFF. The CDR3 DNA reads TGTGCCAGCAGCCGACAGGGGTTCGCCTACAATGAGCAGTTCTTC.